Here is one TCR beta chain with its context. This table comes from immunoSEQ multiplex PCR, and its TCRdb copy is limited to in-frame clones, with some not included. Here the sample spans 600,000 or so clones, more than 70% being singletons. The data were obtained in a study of shared T cell receptors in the human thymus. The germline CDR1 and CDR2 sequences are MDHEN and SYDVKM. V shed 3 bases and J 2 bases; nucleotides not matched to a gene: 15. The CDR3 covers 18 residues. The sample was also reused in another study, on human thymus T cells. From that study: Related studies noted strongly shared thymic repertoires across unrelated people.

The sequenced sample consisted of thymocytes. The source is a boy younger than two with a congenital heart defect. This chain connects TRBV28 to TRBJ2-7; the match to TRBD1 covers 8 bases. The chain's CDR3 is CASSFQDRVFRRAYEQYF. CDR3 DNA: TGTGCCAGCAGTTTTCAGGACAGGGTATTTAGACGAGCCTACGAGCAGTACTTC.